The entry below gives a single TCR beta chain sequence along with its context. This receptor's antigen is unknown. No much larger clone exists at a distance of one base, and base qualities are not known. The entry originates in a study of patients and donors after allogeneic stem cell transplantation (TCRdb year 2020). Receptor amplification or capture employed RT-PCR. Sequenced using a NextSeq 550. Using fastp trimming at Q25 and MiXCR clonotype assembly, TCRdb reanalyzed the public sequencing data and kept in-frame beta chains. CDR3 protein duplicates are merged, each entry listing the most common genes and DNA. For this sample the table gives about 160,000 distinct CDR3 sequences, of which nearly 25% were detected only once. More than 25% of the sample rests with the top ten. The cysteine opens and the phenylalanine closes a CDR3 of 14 amino acids. Only CDR3 DNA remains: 42 bases, in frame from the first base. Compared with germline, V lacks 6 bases and J lacks 2 bases; bases without a gene match: 6. Taken from the germline V gene, the CDR1 and CDR2 loops are SQVTM and ANQGSEA.

Rearrangement joined TRBV29-1 to TRBJ2-3, and TRBD2 aligns with 9 junction nucleotides. The receptor was derived from a human donor who was either an allogeneic HSCT recipient or a stem cell or donor lymphocyte infusion donor (not recorded which). It is not recorded whose cells these are; they may come from a transplant donor. The specimen was blood, either unsorted or a sorted T cell fraction (not recorded which). This receptor has the CDR3 CSVEREDLTDTQYF. The nucleotides read TGCAGCGTCGAGCGGGAGGACCTCACAGATACGCAGTATTTT.